Given below is one T cell receptor beta chain in context. This record belongs to a study of blood T cell repertoires in COVID-19. About the study: COVID-19 samples, acute and convalescent, were from the United States, Italy and Spain. From T cells, B-cell-depleted T cells, or PBMCs came the material, which was cDNA or gDNA.

In the original analysis: Researchers report that nucleated cell counts were estimated from reference gene primer amplification. Profiling relied on immunoSEQ multiplex PCR, and the TCRdb table lists in-frame clones only, not all of them. That table furnishes V, J and clone size, whereas the DNA furnished D and trimming. Here the sample spans fewer than 120,000 clones, more than 65% being singletons. The sample taken for sequencing was peripheral blood. The TCR sequence derives from an elderly woman with acute or convalescent COVID-19.

This chain's CDR3 is CASEQTNSPLHF. The CDR3 bases are TGTGCCAGCGAACAGACTAATTCACCCCTCCACTTT. The chain employs TRBV3-1 (or the pseudogene TRBV3-2) and TRBJ1-6, with no clear D. CDR3 size: 12 residues. Germline V gene sequence: CDR1 LGHDT, CDR2 YNNKEL (reference sequence). The V end was cut by 8 bases, the J end by 6 bases, with 8 bases between.